Listed below are T cell receptor beta chains from one sample, sequenced in a study of blood T cells in healthy people across ages. From the 5' RACE reads, TCRdb called clonotypes with MiXCR, one entry per CDR3 protein. The repertoire holds some 760,000 distinct CDR3 sequences, with 20% to 25% as singletons. These data also featured in a second study, about T cells of mothers and their children.

Sequencing was carried out using blood. These receptors were obtained from a boy aged 5-17 years in good health. The CDR3 runs from the conserved cysteine through the conserved F or W. A D gene is named only where the DNA matches it firmly. Part of the rows lack a size; the others show once, few, many or a class for expanded clones.

J,D,size,V,DNA,CDR3
TRBJ2-1,.,few,TRBV5-1,TGCGCCAGCAGCTTTACTAGTTCTTCCTACAATGAGCAGTTCTTC,CASSFTSSSYNEQFF
TRBJ2-3,TRBD2,few,TRBV6-6,TGTGCCAGCAGTTCCCTGAGGACTAGCGCTAGCACAGATACGCAGTATTTT,CASSSLRTSASTDTQYF
TRBJ2-1,TRBD2,.,TRBV27,TGTGCCAGCAGTTTGTTAGCGGGAGTGTATATCGATGAGCAGTTCTTC,CASSLLAGVYIDEQFF
TRBJ2-2,.,few,TRBV5-1,TGCGCCAGCAGGTCGGACAAATATCTTCTCGCGAACACCGGGGAGCTGTTTTTT,CASRSDKYLLANTGELFF
TRBJ1-6,.,few,TRBV7-9,TGTGCCAGCAGCTTATTAGTGGATTCACCCCTCCACTTT,CASSLLVDSPLHF
TRBJ2-7,.,.,TRBV21-1,TGTGCCAGCAGCTCCCGGGGACTAGCGGGCTCCTACGAGCAGTACTTC,CASSSRGLAGSYEQYF
TRBJ2-5,TRBD1,.,TRBV2,TGTGCCAGCAGTGCGACAGGGAACTTGGAGACCCAGTACTTC,CASSATGNLETQYF
TRBJ1-3,.,.,TRBV9,TGTGCCAGCGGATCCAGCTCTGGAAACACCATATATTTT,CASGSSSGNTIYF
TRBJ2-5,.,few,TRBV12-3/TRBV12-4,TGTGCCAGCACCGGAGGGGGTACCAGACAAGAGACCCAGTACTTC,CASTGGGTRQETQYF
TRBJ2-7,.,.,TRBV28,TGTGCCAGCAGTTTGCTCTCAGGCTCGCAGTACTTC,CASSLLSGSQYF
TRBJ2-1,.,few,TRBV27,TGTGCCAGCAGGCCGGCAGGGGCAGGGAATGAGCAGTTCTTC,CASRPAGAGNEQFF
TRBJ2-5,TRBD1,.,TRBV7-8,TGTGCCAGCAGCTCTGACAGGGTCTTCGGGACCCAGTACTTC,CASSSDRVFGTQYF
TRBJ1-3,.,few,TRBV4-3,TGCGCCAGCAGCCAAGAATCTTTGGCCCGACGGATTGGAAACACCATATATTTT,CASSQESLARRIGNTIYF
TRBJ2-7,.,.,TRBV20-1,TGCAGTGCTAGCCCTTCCCCAAACGAGCAGTACTTC,CSASPSPNEQYF
TRBJ2-5,.,.,TRBV29-1,TGCAGCGTTGAAGACGGGCAGAAGGATAACCAAGAGACCCAGTACTTC,CSVEDGQKDNQETQYF
TRBJ1-4,.,.,TRBV5-6,TGTGCCAGCAGCCTGGTCGGGCCCGTCAAGGAGAATGAAAAACTGTTTTTT,CASSLVGPVKENEKLFF